This T cell receptor (beta chain) was observed in a study of shared clonotypes between healthy human individuals. Findings of the study overall: Limited genetic and exposure-history diversity came from having few donors.

Deletions cut 3 bases from V and 0 bases from J, with 12 bases between. This CDR3 has 16 residues. The germline V gene has CDR1 SNHLY and CDR2 FYNNEI. Naive CD8 cells, CD45RO-negative and positively selected for CCR7, excluded terminally differentiated effector memory CD45RA+ cells. Assay used: immunoSEQ multiplex PCR; TCRdb lists only in-frame clones, some missing. This table holds around 2,000,000 clones, approximately 94% found once. A remark on this clone: Its antigen is not known.

This chain joins TRBV2 and TRBJ1-3, with a weak D call TRBD1 (5 bases). The TCR comes from a man younger than 35 in good health. Material for sequencing was naive CD8+ T cells sorted from blood. CDR3 in DNA: TGTGCCAGCAGTGATCCCCCAGGGAGCTCTGGAAACACCATATATTTT. The encoded protein is CASSDPPGSSGNTIYF.